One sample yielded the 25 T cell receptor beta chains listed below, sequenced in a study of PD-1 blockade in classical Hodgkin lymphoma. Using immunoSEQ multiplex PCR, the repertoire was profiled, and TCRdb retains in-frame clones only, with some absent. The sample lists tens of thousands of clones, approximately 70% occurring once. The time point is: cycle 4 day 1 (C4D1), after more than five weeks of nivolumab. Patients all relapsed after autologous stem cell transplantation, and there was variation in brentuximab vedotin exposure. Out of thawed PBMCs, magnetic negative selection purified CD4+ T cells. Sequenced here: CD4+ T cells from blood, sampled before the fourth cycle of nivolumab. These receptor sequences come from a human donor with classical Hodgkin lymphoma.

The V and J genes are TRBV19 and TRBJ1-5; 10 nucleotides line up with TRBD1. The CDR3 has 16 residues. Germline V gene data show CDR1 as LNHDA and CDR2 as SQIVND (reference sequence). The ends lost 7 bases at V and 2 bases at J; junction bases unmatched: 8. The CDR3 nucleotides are TGTGCCAGTACCTCCCGACAGGGGGCGCGCAATCAGCCCCAGCATTTT. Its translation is CASTSRQGARNQPQHF.

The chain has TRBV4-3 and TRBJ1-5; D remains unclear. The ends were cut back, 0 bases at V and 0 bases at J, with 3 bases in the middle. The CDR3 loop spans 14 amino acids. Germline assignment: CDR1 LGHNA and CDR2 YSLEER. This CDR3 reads CASSQEVSNQPQHF. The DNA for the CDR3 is TGCGCCAGCAGCCAAGAGGTTAGCAATCAGCCCCAGCATTTT.

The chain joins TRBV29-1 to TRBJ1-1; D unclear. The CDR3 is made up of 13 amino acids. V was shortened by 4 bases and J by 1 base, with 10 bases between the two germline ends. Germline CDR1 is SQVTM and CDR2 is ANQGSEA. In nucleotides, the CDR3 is TGCAGCGTTGGGAAGTCGGGGAACACTGAAGCTTTCTTT. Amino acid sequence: CSVGKSGNTEAFF.

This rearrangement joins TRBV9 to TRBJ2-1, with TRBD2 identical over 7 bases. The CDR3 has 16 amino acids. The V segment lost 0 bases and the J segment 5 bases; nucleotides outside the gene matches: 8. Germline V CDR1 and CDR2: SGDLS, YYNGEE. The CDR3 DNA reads TGTGCCAGCAGCGTAGCTACCCTAGCGGCCCACAATGAGCAGTTCTTC. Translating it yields CASSVATLAAHNEQFF.

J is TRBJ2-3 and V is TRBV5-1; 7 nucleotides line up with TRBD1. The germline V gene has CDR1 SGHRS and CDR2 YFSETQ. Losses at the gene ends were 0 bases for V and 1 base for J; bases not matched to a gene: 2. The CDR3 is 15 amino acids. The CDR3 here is CASSLGQGGTDTQYF. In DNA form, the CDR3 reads TGCGCCAGCAGCTTGGGACAGGGAGGCACAGATACGCAGTATTTT.

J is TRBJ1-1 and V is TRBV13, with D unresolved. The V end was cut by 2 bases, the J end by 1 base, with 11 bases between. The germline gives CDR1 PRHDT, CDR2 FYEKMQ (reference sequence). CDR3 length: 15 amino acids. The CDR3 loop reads CASSLLLGSNTEAFF. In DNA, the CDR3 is TGTGCCAGCAGCTTACTTTTAGGTTCGAACACTGAAGCTTTCTTT. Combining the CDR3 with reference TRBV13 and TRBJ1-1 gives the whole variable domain AAGVIQSPRHLIKEKRETATLKCYPIPRHDTVYWYQQGPGQDPQFLISFYEKMQSDKGSIPDRFSAQQFSDYHSELNMSSLELGDSALYFCASSLLLGSNTEAFFGQGTRLTVV.

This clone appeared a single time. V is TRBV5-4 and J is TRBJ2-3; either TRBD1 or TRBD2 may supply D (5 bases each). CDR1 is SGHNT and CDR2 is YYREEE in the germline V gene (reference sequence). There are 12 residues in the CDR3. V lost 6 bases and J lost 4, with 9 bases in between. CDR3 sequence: CASTGRADTQYF. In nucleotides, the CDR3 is TGTGCCAGCACGGGACGCGCAGATACGCAGTATTTT.

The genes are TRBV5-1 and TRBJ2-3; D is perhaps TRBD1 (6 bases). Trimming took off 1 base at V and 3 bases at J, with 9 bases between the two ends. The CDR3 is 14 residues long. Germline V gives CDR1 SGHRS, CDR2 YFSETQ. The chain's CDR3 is CASSLMGATDTQYF. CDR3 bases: TGCGCCAGCAGCTTGATGGGGGCAACAGATACGCAGTATTTT.

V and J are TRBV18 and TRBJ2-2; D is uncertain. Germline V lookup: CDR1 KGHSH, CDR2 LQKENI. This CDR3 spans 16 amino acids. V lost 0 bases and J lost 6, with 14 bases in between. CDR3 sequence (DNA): TGTGCCAGCTCACCACCGGGTAAACCAGGCCCCGGGGAGCTGTTTTTT. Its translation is CASSPPGKPGPGELFF. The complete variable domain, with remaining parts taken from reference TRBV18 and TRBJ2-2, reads NAGVMQNPRHLVRRRGQEARLRCSPMKGHSHVYWYRQLPEEGLKFMVYLQKENIIDESGMPKERFSAEFPKEGPSILRIQQVVRGDSAAYFCASSPPGKPGPGELFFGEGSRLTVL.

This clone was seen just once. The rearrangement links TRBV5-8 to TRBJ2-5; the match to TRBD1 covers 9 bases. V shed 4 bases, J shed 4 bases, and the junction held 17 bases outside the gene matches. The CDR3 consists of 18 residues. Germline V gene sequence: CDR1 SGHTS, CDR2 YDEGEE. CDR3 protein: CASSRGTGRSGVRETQYF. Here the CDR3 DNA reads TGTGCCAGCAGCAGGGGGACAGGGAGATCTGGAGTTAGAGAGACCCAGTACTTC. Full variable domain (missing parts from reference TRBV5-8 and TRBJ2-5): EAGVTQSPTHLIKTRGQQATLRCSPISGHTSVYWYQQALGLGLQFLLWYDEGEERNRGNFPPRFSGRQFPNYSSELNVNALELEDSALYLCASSRGTGRSGVRETQYFGPGTRLLVL.

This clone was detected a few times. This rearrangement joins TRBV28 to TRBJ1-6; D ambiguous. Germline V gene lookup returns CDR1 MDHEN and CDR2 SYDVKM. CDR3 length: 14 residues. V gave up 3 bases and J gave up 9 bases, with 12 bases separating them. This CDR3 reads CASSLAAQGSPLHF. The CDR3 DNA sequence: TGTGCCAGCAGTTTGGCGGCTCAAGGTTCACCCCTCCACTTT.

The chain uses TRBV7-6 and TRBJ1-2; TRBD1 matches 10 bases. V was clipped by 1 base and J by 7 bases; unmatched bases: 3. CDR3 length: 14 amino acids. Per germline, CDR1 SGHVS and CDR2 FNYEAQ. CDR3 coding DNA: TGTGCCAGCAGCTTAGGACAGGGGGCGGTTGGCTACACCTTC. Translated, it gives CASSLGQGAVGYTF.

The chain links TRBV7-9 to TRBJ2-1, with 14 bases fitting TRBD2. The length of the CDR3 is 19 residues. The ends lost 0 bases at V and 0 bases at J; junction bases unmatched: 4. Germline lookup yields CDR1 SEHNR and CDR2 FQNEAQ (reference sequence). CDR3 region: CASSLAGLAGVSSYNEQFF. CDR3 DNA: TGTGCCAGCAGCTTAGCGGGACTAGCGGGGGTTAGCTCCTACAATGAGCAGTTCTTC. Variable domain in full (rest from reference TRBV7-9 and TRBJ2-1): DTGVSQNPRHKITKRGQNVTFRCDPISEHNRLYWYRQTLGQGPEFLTYFQNEAQLEKSRLLSDRFSAERPKGSFSTLEIQRTEQGDSAMYLCASSLAGLAGVSSYNEQFFGPGTRLTVL.

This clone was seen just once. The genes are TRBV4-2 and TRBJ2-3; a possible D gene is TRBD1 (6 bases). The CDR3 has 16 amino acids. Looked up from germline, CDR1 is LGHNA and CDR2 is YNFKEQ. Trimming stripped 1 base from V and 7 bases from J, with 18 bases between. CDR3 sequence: CASSQGLERGLNTQYF. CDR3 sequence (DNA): TGTGCCAGCAGCCAAGGCCTTGAAAGGGGGTTAAATACGCAGTATTTT.

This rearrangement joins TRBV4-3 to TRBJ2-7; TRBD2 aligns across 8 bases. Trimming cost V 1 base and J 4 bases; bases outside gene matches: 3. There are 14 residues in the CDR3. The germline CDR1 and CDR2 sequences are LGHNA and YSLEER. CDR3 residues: CASSQAGGVYEQYF. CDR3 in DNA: TGCGCCAGCAGCCAAGCGGGGGGGGTTTACGAGCAGTACTTC.

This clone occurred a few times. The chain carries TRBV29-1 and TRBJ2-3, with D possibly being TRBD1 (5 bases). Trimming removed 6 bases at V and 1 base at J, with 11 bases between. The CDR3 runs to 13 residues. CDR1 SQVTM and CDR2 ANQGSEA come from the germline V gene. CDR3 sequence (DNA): TGCAGCGTACAGGTGACGGGCACAGATACGCAGTATTTT. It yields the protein CSVQVTGTDTQYF.

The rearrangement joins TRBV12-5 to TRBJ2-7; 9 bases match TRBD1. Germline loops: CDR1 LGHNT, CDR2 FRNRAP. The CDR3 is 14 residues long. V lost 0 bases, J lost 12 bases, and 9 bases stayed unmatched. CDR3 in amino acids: CASGLVPGQGVLYF. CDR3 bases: TGTGCTAGTGGTTTGGTCCCGGGACAGGGTGTCCTGTACTTC.

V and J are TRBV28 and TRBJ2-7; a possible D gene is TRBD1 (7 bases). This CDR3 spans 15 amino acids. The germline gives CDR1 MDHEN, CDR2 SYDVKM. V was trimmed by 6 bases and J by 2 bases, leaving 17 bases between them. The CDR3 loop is CASRPGGTVAYEQYF. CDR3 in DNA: TGTGCCAGCAGGCCCGGAGGGACAGTCGCCTACGAGCAGTACTTC.

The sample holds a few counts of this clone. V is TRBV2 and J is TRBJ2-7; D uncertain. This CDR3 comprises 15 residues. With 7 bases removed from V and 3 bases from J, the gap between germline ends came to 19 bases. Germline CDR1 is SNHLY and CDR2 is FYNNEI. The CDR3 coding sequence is TGTGCCAGCAAGGCCAGTGGCGGCTCCATCTACGAGCAGTACTTC. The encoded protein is CASKASGGSIYEQYF.

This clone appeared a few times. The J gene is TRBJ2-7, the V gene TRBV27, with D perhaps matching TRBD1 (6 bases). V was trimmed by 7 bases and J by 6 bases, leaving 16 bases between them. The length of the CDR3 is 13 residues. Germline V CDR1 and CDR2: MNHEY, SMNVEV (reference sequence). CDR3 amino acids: CASNVAGVGEQYF. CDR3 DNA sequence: TGTGCCAGCAACGTGGCAGGGGTTGGCGAGCAGTACTTC.

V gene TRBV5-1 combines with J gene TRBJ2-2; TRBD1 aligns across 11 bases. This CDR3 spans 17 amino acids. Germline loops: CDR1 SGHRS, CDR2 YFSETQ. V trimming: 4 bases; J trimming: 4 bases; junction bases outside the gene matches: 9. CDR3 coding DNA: TGCGCCAGCAGCATATGGACAGGGGGCGGTGGCACCGGGGAGCTGTTTTTT. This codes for CASSIWTGGGGTGELFF.

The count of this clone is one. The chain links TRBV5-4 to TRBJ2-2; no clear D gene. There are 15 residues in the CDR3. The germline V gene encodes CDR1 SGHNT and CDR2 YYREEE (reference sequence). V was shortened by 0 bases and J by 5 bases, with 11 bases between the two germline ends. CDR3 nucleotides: TGTGCCAGCAGCTTGGTTCAAGGGTTAACCGGGGAGCTGTTTTTT. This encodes CASSLVQGLTGELFF.

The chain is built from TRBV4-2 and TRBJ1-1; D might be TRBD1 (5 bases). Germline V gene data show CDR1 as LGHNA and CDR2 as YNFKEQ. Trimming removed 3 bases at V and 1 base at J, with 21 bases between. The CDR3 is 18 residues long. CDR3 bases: TGTGCCAGCAGCCAGAATCCAGACAGCCCCCAGGGGAACACTGAAGCTTTCTTT. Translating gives CASSQNPDSPQGNTEAFF.

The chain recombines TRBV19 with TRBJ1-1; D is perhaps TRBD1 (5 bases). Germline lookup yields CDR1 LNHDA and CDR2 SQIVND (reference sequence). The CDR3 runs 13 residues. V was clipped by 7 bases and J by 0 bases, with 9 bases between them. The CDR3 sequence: CASIDRLNTEAFF. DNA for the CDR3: TGTGCCAGTATTGACAGATTGAACACTGAAGCTTTCTTT.

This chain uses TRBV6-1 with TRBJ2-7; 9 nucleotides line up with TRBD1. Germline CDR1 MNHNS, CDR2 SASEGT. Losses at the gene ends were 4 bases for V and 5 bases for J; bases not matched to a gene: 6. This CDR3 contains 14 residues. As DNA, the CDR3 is TGTGCCAGCAGTGCTGACAGGGGGTCGAACGAGCAGTACTTC. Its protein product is CASSADRGSNEQYF.